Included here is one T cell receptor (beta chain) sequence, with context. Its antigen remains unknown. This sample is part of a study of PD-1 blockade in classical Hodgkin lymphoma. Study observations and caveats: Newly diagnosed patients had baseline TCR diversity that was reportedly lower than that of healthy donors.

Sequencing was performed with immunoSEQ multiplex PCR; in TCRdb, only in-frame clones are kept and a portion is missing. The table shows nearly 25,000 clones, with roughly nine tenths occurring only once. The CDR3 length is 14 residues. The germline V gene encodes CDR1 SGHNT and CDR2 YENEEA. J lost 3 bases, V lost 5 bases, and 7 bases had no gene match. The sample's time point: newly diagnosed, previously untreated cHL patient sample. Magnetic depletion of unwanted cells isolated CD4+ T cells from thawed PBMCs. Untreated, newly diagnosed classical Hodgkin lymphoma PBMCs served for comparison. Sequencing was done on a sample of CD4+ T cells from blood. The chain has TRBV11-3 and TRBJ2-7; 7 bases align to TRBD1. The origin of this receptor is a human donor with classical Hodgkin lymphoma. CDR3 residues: CASSRERDSYEQYF. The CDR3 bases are TGTGCCAGCAGCCGCGAACGGGACAGCTACGAGCAGTACTTC.